The clone carrying this TCR beta chain was detected a few times. Germline V gene lookup returns CDR1 DFQATT and CDR2 SNEGSKA (reference sequence). Unmatched junction bases numbered 4, after V lost 3 bases and J lost 6 bases. The length of the CDR3 is 12 residues. Researchers made TCR beta libraries by using iRepertoire HTBI primers and running Arm-PCR on CDR3 regions. TCRdb used MiXCR to reprocess the multiplex PCR reads, holding one entry per CDR3 protein. The sample includes about 460,000 distinct CDR3 sequences, around a fifth of them seen just once. This sample is drawn from a study of regulatory T cells in long-lasting Graves disease. This sample's time point: persistent/refractory GD, antithyroid drugs over 5 years with positive TRAb. After RNA was extracted from PBMCs, the TCR library was made from it.

Specimen: peripheral blood mononuclear cells (PBMCs), collected when the disease was refractory, from a patient treated with antithyroid drugs. The chain recombines TRBV20-1 with TRBJ1-2, with TRBD1 matching 7 bases. The TCR comes from a female donor with Graves disease. The CDR3 reads CSASVQGDGYTF. In DNA form, the CDR3 reads TGCAGTGCTAGTGTCCAGGGGGATGGCTACACCTTC.